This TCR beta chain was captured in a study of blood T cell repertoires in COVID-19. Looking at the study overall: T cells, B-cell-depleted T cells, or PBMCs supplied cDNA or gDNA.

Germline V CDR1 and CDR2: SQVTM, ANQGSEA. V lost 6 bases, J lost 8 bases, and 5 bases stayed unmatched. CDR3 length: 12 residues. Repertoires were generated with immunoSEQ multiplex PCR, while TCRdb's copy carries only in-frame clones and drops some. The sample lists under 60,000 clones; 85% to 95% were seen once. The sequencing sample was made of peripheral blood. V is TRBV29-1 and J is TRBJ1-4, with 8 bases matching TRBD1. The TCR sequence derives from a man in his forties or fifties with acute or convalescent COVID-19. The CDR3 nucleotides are TGCAGCGTAGAGACAGGGGCCGAAAAACTGTTTTTT. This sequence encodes CSVETGAEKLFF.